This TCR beta chain was sequenced in a study of CD8+CD57+ T cells in acquired aplastic anemia. Sequencing was done on patients that had shown CD8+CD57+ cell expansion by flow cytometry. Genomic DNA constituted the template upon which TCR beta VDJ and CDR3 profiling was performed. MiXCR, applied by TCRdb to the reads, yields one record per CDR3 protein. The data contain approximately 470,000 distinct CDR3 sequences, around 30% of them singletons. Germline V gene data show CDR1 as SQVTM and CDR2 as ANQGSEA. The CDR3 length is 13 residues. Trimming removed 2 bases at V and 5 bases at J, with 12 bases between.

The sample consisted of sorted CD4+, CD8+, or CD8+CD57+ T cells (not recorded which) from PBMCs. This TCR was sampled from a human donor with aplastic anemia. The chain is built from TRBV29-1 and TRBJ1-2, with D hard to call. The CDR3 protein is CSVEQVGKYGYTF. Here the CDR3 DNA reads TGCAGCGTTGAACAGGTCGGCAAATATGGCTACACCTTC. Combining the CDR3 with reference TRBV29-1 and TRBJ1-2 gives the whole variable domain SAVISQKPSRDICQRGTSLTIQCQVDSQVTMMFWYRQQPGQSLTLIATANQGSEATYESGFVIDKFPISRPNLTFSTLTVSNMSPEDSSIYLCSVEQVGKYGYTFGSGTRLTVV.